This entry concerns a single T cell receptor beta chain. This entry is derived from a study of blood T cell repertoires in COVID-19. Germline CDR1 reads SNHLY; CDR2 reads FYNNEI. J was trimmed by 0 bases and V by 4 bases; bases with no gene match: 4. This CDR3 comprises 16 residues. Methods used by the authors: Amplified reference gene primers provided the basis for estimating nucleated cell counts. The assay was immunoSEQ multiplex PCR, and TCRdb's table has in-frame clones only and misses some. V, J and clone size reflect that table, while D and trimming were determined from the DNA. Found here are some 180,000 clones, around 80% of them singletons; the top ten hold approximately 15%. Categorization into cohorts depended on clinical history that participants reported.

This chain uses TRBV2 with TRBJ1-5; 9 positions match TRBD1. The receptor comes from a man between 60 and 75 years old who had been exposed to COVID-19. Material for sequencing was PBMCs or T cells enriched from blood (not recorded which). The CDR3 spells CASSGGTGLSNQPQHF. The CDR3 coding sequence is TGTGCCAGCAGTGGGGGGACAGGGCTTAGCAATCAGCCCCAGCATTTT.